This T cell receptor beta chain emerged from a study of cytomegalovirus exposure and HLA in healthy donors. The method was immunoSEQ multiplex PCR; TCRdb's version includes in-frame clones alone and lacks a portion of them. The sample holds 55,000 to 70,000 clones, almost 95% seen once. CDR3 size: 15 residues. Germline loops: CDR1 MNHEY, CDR2 SMNVEV (reference sequence). V shed 3 bases, J shed 2 bases, and the junction held 2 bases outside the gene matches. The source is a man aged 18-30 years in good health and CMV-seropositive. V gene TRBV27 combines with J gene TRBJ2-3; 10 positions match TRBD2. The material sequenced was PBMCs. CDR3 sequence reads: CASSLGTSDTDTQYF. CDR3 nucleotides: TGTGCCAGCAGTTTGGGGACTAGCGACACAGATACGCAGTATTTT.